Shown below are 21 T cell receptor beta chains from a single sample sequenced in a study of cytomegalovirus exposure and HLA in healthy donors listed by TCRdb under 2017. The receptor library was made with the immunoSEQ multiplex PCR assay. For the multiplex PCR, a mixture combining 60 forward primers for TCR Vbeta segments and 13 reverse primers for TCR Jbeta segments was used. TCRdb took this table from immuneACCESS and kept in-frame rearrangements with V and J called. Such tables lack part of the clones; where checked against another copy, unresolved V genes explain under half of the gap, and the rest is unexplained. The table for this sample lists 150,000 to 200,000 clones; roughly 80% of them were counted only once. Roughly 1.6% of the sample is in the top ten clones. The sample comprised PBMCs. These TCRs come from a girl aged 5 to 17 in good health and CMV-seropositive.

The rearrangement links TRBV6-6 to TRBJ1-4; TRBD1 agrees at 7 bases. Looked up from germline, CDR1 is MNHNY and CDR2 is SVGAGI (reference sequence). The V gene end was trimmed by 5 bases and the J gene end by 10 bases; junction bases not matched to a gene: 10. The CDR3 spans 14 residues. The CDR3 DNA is TGTGCCAGCAGTCAACAACGACAGGGCCGAAAACTGTTTTTT. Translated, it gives CASSQQRQGRKLFF.

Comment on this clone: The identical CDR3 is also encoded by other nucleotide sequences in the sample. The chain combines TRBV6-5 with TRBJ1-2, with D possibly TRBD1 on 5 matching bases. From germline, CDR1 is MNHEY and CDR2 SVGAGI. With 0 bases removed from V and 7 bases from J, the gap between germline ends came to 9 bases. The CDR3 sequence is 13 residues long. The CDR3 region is CASSYSRGGGYTF. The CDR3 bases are TGTGCCAGCAGTTACTCTCGGGGGGGTGGCTACACCTTC.

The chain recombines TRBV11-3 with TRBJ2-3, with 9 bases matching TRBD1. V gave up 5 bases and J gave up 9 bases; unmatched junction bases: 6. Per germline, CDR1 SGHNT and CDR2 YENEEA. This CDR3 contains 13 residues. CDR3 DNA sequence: TGTGCCAGCAGCCGACAGGGGGAGAGCACGCAGTATTTT. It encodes CASSRQGESTQYF.

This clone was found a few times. The CDR3 coding sequence is TGTGCCAGCAGCGAGACCCTCGGGGGGAGGGGCGGGACTGAAGCTTTCTTT. It yields the protein CASSETLGGRGGTEAFF. The chain has TRBV9 and TRBJ1-1; a weak D match, TRBD1 (5 bases). The CDR3 covers 17 residues. Trimming removed 3 bases from V and 5 bases from J, with 23 bases in between. Germline-derived CDR1 and CDR2 are SGDLS and YYNGEE.

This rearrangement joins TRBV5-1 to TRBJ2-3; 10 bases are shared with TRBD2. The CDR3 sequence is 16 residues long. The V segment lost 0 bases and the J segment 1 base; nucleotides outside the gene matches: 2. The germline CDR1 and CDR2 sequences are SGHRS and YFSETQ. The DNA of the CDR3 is TGCGCCAGCAGCTTGGCCACTAGCGGGGGCACAGATACGCAGTATTTT. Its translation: CASSLATSGGTDTQYF.

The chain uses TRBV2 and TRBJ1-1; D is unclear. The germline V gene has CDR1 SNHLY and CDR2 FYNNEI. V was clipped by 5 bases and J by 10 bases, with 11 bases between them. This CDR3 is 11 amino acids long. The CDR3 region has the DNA TGTGCCAGCAGTCCGGGGATGGGAGCTTTCTTT. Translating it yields CASSPGMGAFF.

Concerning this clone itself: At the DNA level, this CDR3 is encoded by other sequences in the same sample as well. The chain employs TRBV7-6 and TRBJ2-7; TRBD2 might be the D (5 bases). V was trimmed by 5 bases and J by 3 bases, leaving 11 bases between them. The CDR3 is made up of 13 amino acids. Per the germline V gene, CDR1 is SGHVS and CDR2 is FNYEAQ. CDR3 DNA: TGTGCCAGCAGCGCGGGTCCAAACTACGAGCAGTACTTC. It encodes CASSAGPNYEQYF.

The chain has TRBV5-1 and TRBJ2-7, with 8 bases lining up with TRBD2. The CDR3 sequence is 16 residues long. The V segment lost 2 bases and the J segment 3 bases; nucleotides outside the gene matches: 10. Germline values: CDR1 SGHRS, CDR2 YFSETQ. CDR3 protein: CASSLQGGGLVYEQYF. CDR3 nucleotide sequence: TGCGCCAGCAGCTTACAGGGCGGGGGGCTTGTCTACGAGCAGTACTTC.

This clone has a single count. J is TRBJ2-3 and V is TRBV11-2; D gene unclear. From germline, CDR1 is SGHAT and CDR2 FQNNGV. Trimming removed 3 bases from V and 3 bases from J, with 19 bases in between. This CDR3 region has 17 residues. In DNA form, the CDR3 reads TGTGCCAGCAGCTTGTATCTGTTTGGGCCCGAGACAGATACGCAGTATTTT. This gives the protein CASSLYLFGPETDTQYF.

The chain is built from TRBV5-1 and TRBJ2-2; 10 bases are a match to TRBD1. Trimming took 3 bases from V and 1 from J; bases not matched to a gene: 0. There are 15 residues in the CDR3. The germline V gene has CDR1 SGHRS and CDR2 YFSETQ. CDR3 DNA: TGCGCCAGCAGCTGGGACAGGGGGAACACCGGGGAGCTGTTTTTT. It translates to CASSWDRGNTGELFF.

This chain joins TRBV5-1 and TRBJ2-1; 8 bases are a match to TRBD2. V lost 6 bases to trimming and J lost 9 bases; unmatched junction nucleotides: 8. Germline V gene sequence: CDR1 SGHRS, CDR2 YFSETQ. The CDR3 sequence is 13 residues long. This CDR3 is CASTREGLSEQFF. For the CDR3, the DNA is TGCGCCAGCACCCGGGAGGGCTTAAGTGAGCAGTTCTTC.

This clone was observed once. The CDR3 loop is CASSFGSDMNTEAFF. DNA of the CDR3: TGTGCCAGCAGCTTTGGTTCTGACATGAACACTGAAGCTTTCTTT. The chain is built from TRBV5-4 and TRBJ1-1; D is unresolved. Trimming removed 2 bases from V and 0 bases from J, with 11 bases in between. CDR3 length: 15 residues. Germline V gene lookup returns CDR1 SGHNT and CDR2 YYREEE (reference sequence).

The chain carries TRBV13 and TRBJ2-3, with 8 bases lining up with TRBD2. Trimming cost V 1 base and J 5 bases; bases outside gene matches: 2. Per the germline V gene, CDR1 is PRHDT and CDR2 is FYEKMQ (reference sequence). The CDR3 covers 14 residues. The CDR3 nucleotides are TGTGCCAGCAGCTTAGTGGCGGGGGGAGATACGCAGTATTTT. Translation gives CASSLVAGGDTQYF.

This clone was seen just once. The CDR3, as DNA: TGTGCCAGCAGTTTATTCGGAGGGGAGGGAAAACTGTTTTTT. It encodes CASSLFGGEGKLFF. The chain combines TRBV27 with TRBJ1-4, with a tentative D call TRBD1 (5 bases). Trimming left V 1 base short and J 10 bases short, with 13 bases between. Germline assignment: CDR1 MNHEY and CDR2 SMNVEV (reference sequence). The CDR3 has 14 amino acids.

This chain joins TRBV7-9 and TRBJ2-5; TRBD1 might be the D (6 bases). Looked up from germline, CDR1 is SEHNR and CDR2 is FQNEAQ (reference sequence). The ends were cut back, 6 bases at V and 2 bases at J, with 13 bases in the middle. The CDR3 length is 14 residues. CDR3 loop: CASRARTAQETQYF. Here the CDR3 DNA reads TGTGCCAGCAGAGCCAGGACAGCTCAAGAGACCCAGTACTTC.

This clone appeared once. Here the CDR3 reads CASILVRGCFRDRGDEQFF. The CDR3 coding sequence is TGTGCCAGCATCCTAGTAAGAGGTTGCTTCCGGGACAGGGGTGATGAGCAGTTCTTC. V and J are TRBV7-6 and TRBJ2-1; 10 bases line up with TRBD1. The germline V gene encodes CDR1 SGHVS and CDR2 FNYEAQ. J was trimmed by 8 bases and V by 7 bases; bases with no gene match: 23. This CDR3 spans 19 amino acids.

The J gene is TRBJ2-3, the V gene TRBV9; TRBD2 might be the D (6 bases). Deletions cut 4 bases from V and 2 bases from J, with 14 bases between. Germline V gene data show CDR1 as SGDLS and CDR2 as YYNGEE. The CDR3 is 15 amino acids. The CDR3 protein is CASSSLSGLTDTQYF. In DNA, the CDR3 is TGTGCCAGCAGCTCCCTTAGCGGCCTCACAGATACGCAGTATTTT.

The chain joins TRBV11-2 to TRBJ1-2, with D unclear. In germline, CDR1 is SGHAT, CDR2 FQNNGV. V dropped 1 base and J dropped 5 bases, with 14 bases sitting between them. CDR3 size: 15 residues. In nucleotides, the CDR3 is TGTGCCAGCAGCTTAGGAGATATCCTGAGGTATGGCTACACCTTC. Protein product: CASSLGDILRYGYTF.

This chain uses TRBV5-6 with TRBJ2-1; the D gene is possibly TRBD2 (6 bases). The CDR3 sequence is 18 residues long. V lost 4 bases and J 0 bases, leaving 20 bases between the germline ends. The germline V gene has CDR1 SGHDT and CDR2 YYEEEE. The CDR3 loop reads CASSLVGGYLPSYNEQFF. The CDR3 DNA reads TGTGCCAGCAGCCTCGTTGGAGGGTACCTTCCCTCCTACAATGAGCAGTTCTTC.

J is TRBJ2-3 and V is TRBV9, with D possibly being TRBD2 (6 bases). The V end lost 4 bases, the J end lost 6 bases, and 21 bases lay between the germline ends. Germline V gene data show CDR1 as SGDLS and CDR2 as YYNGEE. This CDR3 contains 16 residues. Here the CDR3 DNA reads TGTGCCAGCAGCCCCGACCTATTGGCGGGACGGGATACGCAGTATTTT. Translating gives CASSPDLLAGRDTQYF.

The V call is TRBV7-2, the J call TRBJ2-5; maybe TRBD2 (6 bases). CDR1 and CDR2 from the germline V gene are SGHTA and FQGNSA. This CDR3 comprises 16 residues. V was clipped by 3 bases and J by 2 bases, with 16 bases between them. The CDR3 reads CASSFLTGGSQETQYF. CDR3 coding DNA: TGTGCCAGCAGCTTCCTGACCGGGGGATCTCAAGAGACCCAGTACTTC. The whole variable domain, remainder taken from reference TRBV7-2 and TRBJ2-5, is GAGVSQSPSNKVTEKGKDVELRCDPISGHTALYWYRQSLGQGLEFLIYFQGNSAPDKSGLPSDRFSAERTGGSVSTLTIQRTQQEDSAVYLCASSFLTGGSQETQYFGPGTRLLVL.